A selection of T cell receptor beta chains follows, all from one sample in a study of early T cells in non-severe SARS-CoV-2 infection. In TCRdb, the 5' RACE reads were re-called with MiXCR into one record per CDR3 protein. Here the sample spans roughly 70,000 distinct CDR3 sequences, roughly an eighth being singletons. The sequencing input was whole blood. The source is an adult who was a healthcare worker with PCR-confirmed SARS-CoV-2 infection or an uninfected control (not recorded which). The conserved cysteine and the conserved F or W are not part of the CDR3 here. The D gene is left open where the match is weak. Not every row has a clone size; where given, it reads once, few, many or a size class.

CDR3: ASSSGPYEQY
J: TRBJ2-7
V: TRBV6-6
D: -
size: many

CDR3: ASSDGPPAQH
J: TRBJ1-5
V: TRBV2
D: -
size: few

CDR3: SASGQGSGYT
J: TRBJ1-2
V: TRBV29-1
D: -
size: many

CDR3: SARVEGANTEAF
J: TRBJ1-1
V: TRBV20-1
D: TRBD1
size: many

CDR3: ASRRSGAGELF
J: TRBJ2-2
V: TRBV28
D: -
size: many

CDR3: ASSQGLDQTTQY
J: TRBJ2-3
V: TRBV3-1
D: -
size: many

CDR3: ASTLRQSYEQY
J: TRBJ2-7
V: TRBV13
D: -
size: -

CDR3: ASSFRGAGYT
J: TRBJ1-2
V: TRBV19
D: -
size: many

CDR3: ASRAQGNSPLH
J: TRBJ1-6
V: TRBV5-4
D: -
size: few

CDR3: ASSEGLRGTSGRVGEQF
J: TRBJ2-1
V: TRBV6-1
D: TRBD2
size: -

CDR3: ASSGSSDTGELF
J: TRBJ2-2
V: TRBV6-2/TRBV6-3
D: -
size: many

CDR3: ASSPNRGTEAF
J: TRBJ1-1
V: TRBV6-1
D: TRBD1
size: many

CDR3: ASSQPLAPLNTGELF
J: TRBJ2-2
V: TRBV4-2
D: -
size: -

CDR3: ASSPSGSTDTQY
J: TRBJ2-3
V: TRBV3-1
D: TRBD2
size: -

CDR3: ASSSSREETYEQY
J: TRBJ2-7
V: TRBV7-2
D: TRBD2
size: few

CDR3: ASSVVGEQF
J: TRBJ2-1
V: TRBV6-1
D: -
size: many

CDR3: SARDPGRGSTYEQY
J: TRBJ2-7
V: TRBV20-1
D: TRBD1
size: many

CDR3: ASNTSGRAKNIQY
J: TRBJ2-4
V: TRBV28
D: TRBD2
size: -

CDR3: SATQGVEQY
J: TRBJ2-7
V: TRBV20-1
D: TRBD1
size: many

CDR3: SAERSQETQY
J: TRBJ2-5
V: TRBV20-1
D: -
size: few

CDR3: AWIPQVKDEQF
J: TRBJ2-1
V: TRBV30
D: -
size: many

CDR3: ASSLLEGNSPLH
J: TRBJ1-6
V: TRBV7-2
D: -
size: few

CDR3: ASSESGTQVTQY
J: TRBJ2-5
V: TRBV2
D: -
size: many

CDR3: ASSWAGYEQY
J: TRBJ2-7
V: TRBV2
D: -
size: -

CDR3: ASRKGGVNNEQF
J: TRBJ2-1
V: TRBV27
D: -
size: many

CDR3: ASSPGLAYEQY
J: TRBJ2-7
V: TRBV5-4
D: -
size: -

CDR3: SVVGTGGTNEKLF
J: TRBJ1-4
V: TRBV29-1
D: TRBD1
size: many

CDR3: ASSLGTGGISGANVLT
J: TRBJ2-6
V: TRBV7-9
D: TRBD1
size: many

CDR3: ASSLLAKPQH
J: TRBJ1-5
V: TRBV19
D: -
size: -

CDR3: ASSLWGRGEGEQF
J: TRBJ2-1
V: TRBV4-1
D: -
size: -

CDR3: ASSSAGGAGEQY
J: TRBJ2-7
V: TRBV7-9
D: -
size: -

CDR3: ASSSYIDLAGNTIY
J: TRBJ1-3
V: TRBV7-9
D: -
size: -

CDR3: ASRFGGEQY
J: TRBJ2-7
V: TRBV6-6
D: -
size: -

CDR3: ASSQETGGNSIQY
J: TRBJ2-4
V: TRBV4-1
D: TRBD1
size: -

CDR3: SAPQLVGHEQF
J: TRBJ2-1
V: TRBV29-1
D: -
size: few

CDR3: SVEPVGPGRKWNEQF
J: TRBJ2-1
V: TRBV29-1
D: -
size: many

CDR3: ASSLTSGGAGELF
J: TRBJ2-2
V: TRBV27
D: TRBD2
size: many